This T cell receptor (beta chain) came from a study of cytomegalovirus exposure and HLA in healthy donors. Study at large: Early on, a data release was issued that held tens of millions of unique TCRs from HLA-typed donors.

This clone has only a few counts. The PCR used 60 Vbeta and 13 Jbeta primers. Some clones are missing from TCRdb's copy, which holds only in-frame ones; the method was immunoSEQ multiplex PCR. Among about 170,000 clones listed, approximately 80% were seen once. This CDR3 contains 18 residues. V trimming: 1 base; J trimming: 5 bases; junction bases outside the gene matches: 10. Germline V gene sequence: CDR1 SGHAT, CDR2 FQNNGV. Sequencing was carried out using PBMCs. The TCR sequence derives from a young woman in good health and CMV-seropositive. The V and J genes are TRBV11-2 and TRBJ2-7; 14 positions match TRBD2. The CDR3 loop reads CASSLATSGGAFRDEQYF. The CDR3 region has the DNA TGTGCCAGCAGCTTAGCGACTAGCGGGGGGGCCTTTAGGGACGAGCAGTACTTC.